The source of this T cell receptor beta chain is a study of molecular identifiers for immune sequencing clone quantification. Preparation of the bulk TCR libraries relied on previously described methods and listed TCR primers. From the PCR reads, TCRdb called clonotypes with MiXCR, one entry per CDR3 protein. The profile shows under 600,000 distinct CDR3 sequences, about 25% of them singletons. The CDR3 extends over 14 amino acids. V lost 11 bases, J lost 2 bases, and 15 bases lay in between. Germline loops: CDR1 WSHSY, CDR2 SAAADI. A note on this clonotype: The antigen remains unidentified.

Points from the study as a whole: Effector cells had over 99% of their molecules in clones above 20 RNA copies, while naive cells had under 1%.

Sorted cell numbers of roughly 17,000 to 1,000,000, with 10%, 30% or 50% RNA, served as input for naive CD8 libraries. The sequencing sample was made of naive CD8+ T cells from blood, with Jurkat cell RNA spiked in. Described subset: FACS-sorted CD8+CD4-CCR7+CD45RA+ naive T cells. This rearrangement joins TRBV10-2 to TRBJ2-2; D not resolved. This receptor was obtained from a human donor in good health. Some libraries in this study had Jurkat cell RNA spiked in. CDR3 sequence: CASHDKTNTGELFF. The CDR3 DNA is TGCGCCTCACATGACAAGACAAACACCGGGGAGCTGTTTTTT.